A selection of T cell receptor beta chains follows, all from one sample in a study of blood T cell repertoires in COVID-19. Some clones are missing from TCRdb's copy, which holds only in-frame ones; the method was immunoSEQ multiplex PCR. The sample contains about 35,000 clones, over 70% of which appear only once. Sequenced: peripheral blood. Every receptor here comes from a man older than 75 with active COVID-19. CDR3s include the opening cysteine and the closing phenylalanine or tryptophan. A D gene is named only where the DNA matches it firmly. Clone size is stated in some rows and not others, as once, few, many or a class when expanded.

clone_size | j_call | d_call | v_call | cdr3_aa | cdr3_nt
NA | TRBJ2-2 | NA | TRBV7-9 | CASSPRGNTGELFF | TGTGCCAGCAGCCCTAGAGGAAACACCGGGGAGCTGTTTTTT
NA | TRBJ1-6 | TRBD1 | TRBV2 | CASRVRGRNSPLHF | TGTGCCAGCAGGGTCAGGGGGCGGAATTCACCCCTCCACTTT
NA | TRBJ1-2 | TRBD1 | TRBV24-1 | CATSYRGYGYTF | TGTGCCACCAGTTACAGGGGTTATGGCTACACCTTC
NA | TRBJ1-6 | TRBD1 | TRBV10-2 | CASSLGQDNSPLHF | TGCGCCAGCAGTCTTGGACAGGATAATTCACCCCTCCACTTT
NA | TRBJ2-7 | NA | TRBV6-5 | CASSRQSEQYF | TGTGCCAGCAGTCGACAGTCCGAGCAGTACTTC
NA | TRBJ1-5 | NA | TRBV6-6 | CASSSRGVSNQPQHF | TGTGCCAGCAGTTCGCGGGGAGTTAGCAATCAGCCCCAGCATTTT
NA | TRBJ2-2 | TRBD1 | TRBV6-6 | CASSYIQGAGELFF | TGTGCCAGCAGTTACATACAGGGGGCCGGGGAGCTGTTTTTT
NA | TRBJ2-2 | TRBD2 | TRBV5-1 | CASSSSLLAGNTGELFF | TGCGCCAGCAGCTCTAGTCTACTAGCGGGGAACACCGGGGAGCTGTTTTTT
NA | TRBJ2-5 | NA | TRBV11-3 | CASSIDGNQETQYF | TGTGCCAGCAGCATCGACGGGAACCAAGAGACCCAGTACTTC
once | TRBJ2-3 | TRBD2 | TRBV18 | CASSPGSGINTDTQYF | TGTGCCAGCTCACCTGGCAGCGGGATAAACACAGATACGCAGTATTTT
NA | TRBJ2-7 | NA | TRBV20-1 | CSATVTYEQYF | TGCAGTGCAACGGTCACCTACGAGCAGTACTTC
NA | TRBJ2-5 | TRBD2 | TRBV7-2 | CASSYGRSETQYF | TGTGCCAGCAGCTACGGGAGGTCCGAGACCCAGTACTTC
NA | TRBJ1-1 | TRBD1 | TRBV7-8 | CASSRDRGTEAFF | TGTGCCAGCAGCCGGGACAGGGGGACTGAAGCTTTCTTT
NA | TRBJ1-5 | TRBD1 | TRBV28 | CASNDGDRGKPQHF | TGTGCCAGCAACGACGGGGACAGGGGGAAGCCCCAGCATTTT
NA | TRBJ2-2 | TRBD2 | TRBV5-1 | CASSPPWAGGAGELFF | TGCGCCAGCAGCCCCCCGTGGGCGGGAGGTGCCGGGGAGCTGTTTTTT
NA | TRBJ2-7 | NA | TRBV3-1/TRBV3-2 | CASSPGAYEQYF | TGTGCCAGCAGCCCCGGGGCCTACGAGCAGTACTTC
NA | TRBJ1-4 | TRBD1 | TRBV7-2 | CASSLALRTGATEKLFF | TGTGCCAGCAGCTTAGCGCTTCGGACAGGGGCTACTGAAAAACTGTTTTTT
NA | TRBJ2-1 | NA | TRBV19 | CASRSAEGYYNEQFF | TGTGCCAGTCGTTCCGCGGAGGGCTATTACAATGAGCAGTTCTTC
NA | TRBJ2-3 | TRBD2 | TRBV27 | CASTLKGLGMGTQYF | TGTGCCAGCACCCTAAAGGGACTAGGTATGGGTACGCAGTATTTT
NA | TRBJ2-7 | TRBD2 | TRBV11-2 | CASSPRGAGDSYEQYF | TGTGCCAGCAGCCCGAGGGGCGCGGGAGACTCCTACGAGCAGTACTTC